The 27 T cell receptor beta chains below all came from one sample that was sequenced in a study of blood T cell repertoires in COVID-19. Some clones are missing from TCRdb's copy, which holds only in-frame ones; the method was immunoSEQ multiplex PCR. The sample has 250,000 to 300,000 clones, nearly 90% seen once. The sequencing input was peripheral blood. Receptors originate from a woman under 40 with COVID-19, enrolled during active disease.

The chain carries TRBV9 and TRBJ1-2; no firm D call. V was clipped by 4 bases and J by 4 bases, with 5 bases between them. CDR1 is SGDLS, CDR2 YYNGEE, per germline. The CDR3 runs to 11 residues. The CDR3 is CASSQLYGYTF. In DNA, the CDR3 is TGTGCCAGCAGCCAACTCTATGGCTACACCTTC.

The chain employs TRBV30 and TRBJ1-2, with no clear D. CDR1 GTSNPN and CDR2 SVGIG come from the germline V gene (reference sequence). This CDR3 has 14 amino acids. Trimming stripped 1 base from V and 4 bases from J, with 13 bases between. The CDR3 bases are TGTGCCTGGAGTGAGACCGGGAGCTTCTATGGCTACACCTTC. It codes for CAWSETGSFYGYTF.

The J gene is TRBJ1-1, the V gene TRBV15; 9 nucleotides line up with TRBD1. The CDR3 sequence is 15 residues long. The V gene end was trimmed by 4 bases and the J gene end by 4 bases; junction bases not matched to a gene: 7. Germline values: CDR1 LNHNV, CDR2 YYDKDF (reference sequence). This chain's CDR3 is CATSKLTGGVTEAFF. The CDR3 region has the DNA TGTGCCACCAGCAAACTTACAGGGGGCGTCACTGAAGCTTTCTTT. Full variable domain (remainder filled in from reference TRBV15 and TRBJ1-1): DAMVIQNPRYQVTQFGKPVTLSCSQTLNHNVMYWYQQKSSQAPKLLFHYYDKDFNNEADTPDNFQSRRPNTSFCFLDIRSPGLGDTAMYLCATSKLTGGVTEAFFGQGTRLTVV.

The rearrangement uses TRBV11-2 and TRBJ2-5; 7 bases match TRBD2. CDR1 is SGHAT, CDR2 FQNNGV, per germline. The CDR3 has 14 residues. Trimming at V came to 1 base and at J to 7 bases, leaving 6 bases not matched to a gene. The CDR3: CASSLAGGGVTQYF. The CDR3 DNA reads as TGTGCCAGCAGCTTAGCTGGGGGGGGTGTGACCCAGTACTTC. Filled out from reference TRBV11-2 and TRBJ2-5, the complete variable domain reads EAGVAQSPRYKIIEKRQSVAFWCNPISGHATLYWYQQILGQGPKLLIQFQNNGVVDDSQLPKDRFSAERLKGVDSTLKIQPAKLEDSAVYLCASSLAGGGVTQYFGPGTRLLVL.

The J gene is TRBJ1-5, the V gene TRBV19; 10 positions agree with TRBD1. Germline CDR1 is LNHDA and CDR2 is SQIVND (reference sequence). The CDR3 sequence is 16 residues long. The V segment lost 2 bases and the J segment 5 bases; nucleotides outside the gene matches: 6. The CDR3 DNA sequence: TGTGCCAGTAGTATAAGGGGACAGGGGAGAGATCAGCCCCAGCATTTT. This encodes CASSIRGQGRDQPQHF.

J is TRBJ2-5 and V is TRBV10-3, with D unresolved. Germline CDR1 reads ENHRY; CDR2 reads SYGVKD. V was clipped by 3 bases and J by 8 bases, with 16 bases between them. This CDR3 has 14 amino acids. The CDR3 sequence: CAISDLNPLNTQYF. In nucleotides, the CDR3 is TGTGCCATCAGTGACCTGAACCCCCTAAATACCCAGTACTTC.

The table lists this clone with a few counts. CDR3 sequence (DNA): TGTGCCAGCTCACGGGGACAGAACTTGAACACTGAAGCTTTCTTT. It codes for CASSRGQNLNTEAFF. J is TRBJ1-1 and V is TRBV18, with 7 bases matching TRBD1. V was pared by 4 bases and J by 0 bases, with 5 bases of the junction left unmatched. The CDR3 totals 15 residues. Germline lookup yields CDR1 KGHSH and CDR2 LQKENI.

The chain uses TRBV2 and TRBJ2-7; unclear D gene. CDR1 SNHLY and CDR2 FYNNEI come from the germline V gene. The CDR3 is 13 amino acids. V was shortened by 6 bases and J by 7 bases, with 16 bases between the two germline ends. The DNA of the CDR3 is TGTGCCAGCAGGAATGAACAGTTTCGGGAGCAGTACTTC. Its protein product is CASRNEQFREQYF.

The chain employs TRBV5-1 and TRBJ1-4; 7 bases are shared with TRBD1. The CDR3 sequence is 16 residues long. V lost 0 bases and J lost 8; bases outside the gene matches: 10. CDR1 and CDR2 from the germline V gene are SGHRS and YFSETQ. CDR3 coding DNA: TGCGCCAGCAGCTTGGGGGACAGCGGTATGGGGGAAAAACTGTTTTTT. Translating gives CASSLGDSGMGEKLFF.

The chain uses TRBV7-9 and TRBJ1-2; no firm D call. Per germline, CDR1 SEHNR and CDR2 FQNEAQ (reference sequence). The V and J ends lost 5 bases and 8 bases respectively, with 12 bases between them. This CDR3 spans 12 amino acids. Written as DNA, the CDR3 is TGTGCCAGCAGCCCTGACTGGTGGGGCTACACCTTC. Encoded protein: CASSPDWWGYTF.

J is TRBJ2-5 and V is TRBV10-2, with D possibly TRBD1 on 6 matching bases. This CDR3 is 14 amino acids long. The ends were cut back, 5 bases at V and 3 bases at J, with 13 bases in the middle. From germline, CDR1 is WSHSY and CDR2 SAAADI. The CDR3 loop is CASSPGQAEETQYF. DNA for the CDR3: TGCGCCAGCAGTCCGGGACAAGCGGAAGAGACCCAGTACTTC.

The V gene is TRBV12-3 or TRBV12-4, the J gene TRBJ1-1; D remains unclear. The CDR3 covers 13 residues. V dropped 5 bases and J dropped 1 base, with 8 bases sitting between them. DNA of the CDR3: TGTGCCAGCAGTCTACAGTCGAACACTGAAGCTTTCTTT. It codes for CASSLQSNTEAFF.

This rearrangement joins TRBV7-8 to TRBJ2-5, with 12 bases that match TRBD2. Per germline, CDR1 SGHVS and CDR2 FQNEAQ. V trimming: 5 bases; J trimming: 7 bases; junction bases outside the gene matches: 8. The CDR3 runs to 15 residues. The CDR3 here is CASSPPTSGGGTQYF. The CDR3 DNA reads TGTGCCAGCAGCCCCCCGACTAGCGGGGGAGGGACCCAGTACTTC.

The gene calls are TRBV12-3 or TRBV12-4 and TRBJ1-4; D gene uncertain. This CDR3 has 12 amino acids. Deletions cut 5 bases from V and 8 bases from J, with 9 bases between. In DNA form, the CDR3 reads TGTGCCAGCAGTCCGGGAGCGGAAAAACTGTTTTTT. Translation: CASSPGAEKLFF.

The chain carries TRBV15 and TRBJ1-2; 9 nucleotides match TRBD1. Per the germline V gene, CDR1 is LNHNV and CDR2 is YYDKDF (reference sequence). The V and J ends lost 0 bases and 8 bases, in that order; junction bases with no gene match: 10. This CDR3 has 16 amino acids. CDR3 DNA sequence: TGTGCCACCAGCAGAGACAGGACAGGGGCGGTGGACGGCTACACCTTC. As protein: CATSRDRTGAVDGYTF.

This chain uses TRBV19 with TRBJ1-1; 8 nucleotides agree with TRBD1. Germline CDR1 LNHDA, CDR2 SQIVND (reference sequence). The J segment lost 0 bases and the V segment lost 5 bases, leaving 14 bases of the junction unmatched. The CDR3 has 18 residues. CDR3 sequence (DNA): TGTGCCAGTAGTGCCCCCGCGGTCAGGGGGCGAATGAACACTGAAGCTTTCTTT. This sequence encodes CASSAPAVRGRMNTEAFF.

The chain uses TRBV2 and TRBJ2-1, with TRBD1 matching 7 bases. CDR1 is SNHLY, CDR2 FYNNEI, per germline. CDR3 length equals 15 residues. Unmatched junction bases numbered 5, after V lost 6 bases and J lost 0 bases. The CDR3 DNA is TGTGCCAGCAGATCGACAGGGTACTCCTACAATGAGCAGTTCTTC. Translating gives CASRSTGYSYNEQFF.

The chain combines TRBV2 with TRBJ2-1; maybe TRBD2 (6 bases). V was shortened by 4 bases and J by 8 bases, with 15 bases between the two germline ends. This CDR3 has 14 amino acids. Germline V gene lookup returns CDR1 SNHLY and CDR2 FYNNEI. CDR3 DNA: TGTGCCAGCAGTGTCGGGACTCCCTGGGATGAGCAGTTCTTC. Translating it yields CASSVGTPWDEQFF.

The gene calls are TRBV30 and TRBJ1-1; 7 bases match TRBD1. V dropped 1 base and J dropped 3; count of bases not matched to a gene: 5. In germline, CDR1 is GTSNPN, CDR2 SVGIG (reference sequence). CDR3 length equals 14 residues. CDR3 sequence (DNA): TGTGCCTGGAGTGGGGTTGACAGGGACACTGAAGCTTTCTTT. Its protein is CAWSGVDRDTEAFF.

The chain combines TRBV7-8 with TRBJ1-2, with 10 bases matching TRBD1. The CDR3 covers 14 residues. V lost 5 bases, J lost 2 bases, and 2 bases stayed unmatched. Germline V gene lookup returns CDR1 SGHVS and CDR2 FQNEAQ. Here the CDR3 reads CASSPDRGNYGYTF. In DNA, the CDR3 is TGTGCCAGCAGCCCGGACAGGGGGAACTATGGCTACACCTTC. The variable domain in full, completed from reference TRBV7-8 and TRBJ1-2, reads GAGVSQSPRYKVAKRGQDVALRCDPISGHVSLFWYQQALGQGPEFLTYFQNEAQLDKSGLPSDRFFAERPEGSVSTLKIQRTQQEDSAVYLCASSPDRGNYGYTFGSGTRLTVV.

The genes are TRBV6-5 and TRBJ2-2; tentative D call: TRBD1 (7 bases). Trimming took off 4 bases at V and 4 bases at J, with 13 bases between the two ends. The CDR3 sequence is 15 residues long. Per the germline V gene, CDR1 is MNHEY and CDR2 is SVGAGI. CDR3: CASSSRQGGTGELFF. The DNA of the CDR3 is TGTGCCAGCAGTTCCCGACAGGGAGGCACCGGGGAGCTGTTTTTT.

The V gene is TRBV2, the J gene TRBJ1-5; D ambiguous. V was trimmed by 6 bases and J by 3 bases, leaving 12 bases between them. The CDR3 spans 14 residues. Germline CDR1 reads SNHLY; CDR2 reads FYNNEI. Written as DNA, the CDR3 is TGTGCCAGCAGGAACCGGGTGGCCAATCAGCCCCAGCATTTT. Residues: CASRNRVANQPQHF. The whole variable domain, remainder taken from reference TRBV2 and TRBJ1-5, is EPEVTQTPSHQVTQMGQEVILRCVPISNHLYFYWYRQILGQKVEFLVSFYNNEISEKSEIFDDQFSVERPDGSNFTLKIRSTKLEDSAMYFCASRNRVANQPQHFGDGTRLSIL.

V gene TRBV21-1 combines with J gene TRBJ1-4; the table calls TRBD1, which could not be checked here. TRBV21-1 is described as a pseudogene. The CDR3 is made up of 14 amino acids. CDR3 residues: CASSPGQGLEKLFF. The CDR3 nucleotides read TGTGCCAGCAGCCCAGGACAGGGACTCGAAAAACTGTTTTTT.

V is TRBV12-3 or TRBV12-4 and J is TRBJ2-1; D not certain. This CDR3 spans 10 amino acids. V was clipped by 5 bases and J by 8 bases, with 4 bases between them. CDR3 loop: CASSLYEQFF. CDR3 DNA: TGTGCCAGCAGTCTTTATGAGCAGTTCTTC.

The chain employs TRBV27 and TRBJ1-2; D unresolved. V was pared by 0 bases and J by 4 bases, with 9 bases between. Germline CDR1 and CDR2: MNHEY and SMNVEV (reference sequence). The CDR3 extends over 14 amino acids. CDR3 loop: CASSLSPGSYGYTF. In DNA form, the CDR3 reads TGTGCCAGCAGTTTATCCCCCGGGAGCTATGGCTACACCTTC.

This clone was detected a few times. The J gene is TRBJ2-3, the V gene TRBV10-3; tentative D call: TRBD1 (5 bases). CDR3 length: 14 residues. V was trimmed by 8 bases and J by 2 bases, leaving 14 bases between them. The germline gives CDR1 ENHRY, CDR2 SYGVKD. The CDR3 reads CAILNRSYTDTQYF. The CDR3 coding sequence is TGTGCCATCCTCAACAGGAGTTACACAGATACGCAGTATTTT.

This chain links TRBV5-8 with TRBJ1-4; no clear D gene. V shed 2 bases and J shed 8 bases, with 10 bases lying between them. The CDR3 is 13 amino acids. Germline CDR1 reads SGHTS; CDR2 reads YDEGEE. The CDR3 spells CASSFSLREKLFF. DNA of the CDR3: TGTGCCAGCAGCTTTTCTTTGCGGGAAAAACTGTTTTTT.